This note documents a single TCR beta chain sequence. This record comes from a study of blood T cell repertoires in COVID-19. Authors' data handling: Estimates of nucleated cell counts were drawn from the amplification of reference gene primers. Clones were sequenced by immunoSEQ multiplex PCR, and TCRdb holds only the in-frame ones, with some missing. D and trimming were read from the DNA, whereas the V and J calls and clone size are those reported in that table. The table records 55,000 to 65,000 clones, roughly 77% of them present only once. The receptor was derived from a man aged 55 to 70 with COVID-19, enrolled during active disease. The sample taken for sequencing was peripheral blood.

The CDR3 loop is CASSLSLPGNTEAFF. The CDR3 region has the DNA TGTGCCAGCAGCTTATCCCTACCGGGGAACACTGAAGCTTTCTTT. J is TRBJ1-1 and V is TRBV11-2, with D hard to call. Germline V lookup: CDR1 SGHAT, CDR2 FQNNGV. Between the trimmed V and J ends, which lost 2 bases and 1 base, there was a span of 11 bases. The CDR3 is 15 residues long. Filled out from reference TRBV11-2 and TRBJ1-1, the complete variable domain reads EAGVAQSPRYKIIEKRQSVAFWCNPISGHATLYWYQQILGQGPKLLIQFQNNGVVDDSQLPKDRFSAERLKGVDSTLKIQPAKLEDSAVYLCASSLSLPGNTEAFFGQGTRLTVV.